This T cell receptor beta chain comes out of a study of cytomegalovirus exposure and HLA in healthy donors. As for the study in general: Most genotyped donors, 81% of 350 to 500, had Caucasian-associated genetic ancestry. Study conclusions and caveats: Reportedly, a later analysis found an Asian-associated ancestry cluster had fewer N-insertions than the approximately 700-donor mean. As was reported, the classifier diagnosed cytomegalovirus status with high specificity and sensitivity.

This clone was recorded once. Its antigen is unknown. Germline V lookup: CDR1 WSHSY, CDR2 SAAADI. The CDR3 spans 15 residues. Trimming at V came to 2 bases and at J to 0 bases, leaving 4 bases not matched to a gene. Each donor's status was that of a healthy bone marrow donor. The PCR ran on 60 Vbeta and 13 Jbeta primers. TCRdb's copy holds only in-frame clones and misses some; the assay was immunoSEQ multiplex PCR. The repertoire holds some 180,000 clones, approximately 77% seen once, with roughly 3.1% in the top ten. The chain couples TRBV10-2 to TRBJ2-7; 7 nucleotides align to TRBD2. The TCR comes from a man aged 35 to 55 in good health and CMV-seropositive. Sequences were obtained from PBMCs. The CDR3 is CASSEVPSGSYEQYF. The CDR3 bases are TGCGCCAGCAGTGAGGTCCCTAGCGGCTCCTACGAGCAGTACTTC.